This TCR beta chain appears in the sequencing data of a study of PD-1 blockade in classical Hodgkin lymphoma. Study observations and caveats: Nothing has yet pinned down what causes the repertoire differences, possibly disease activity or prior therapy.

Specified time point: cycle 4 day 1 (C4D1), after about 6 weeks of nivolumab. Every one of the patients relapsed after autologous stem cell transplantation (brentuximab vedotin exposure was variable). From thawed PBMCs, CD4+ T cells were purified using magnetic negative selection. V was clipped by 0 bases and J by 7 bases, with 9 bases between them. This CDR3 has 13 residues. The germline V gene has CDR1 SGHDN and CDR2 FVKESK. Note on this clone: The antigen is undetermined.

This table comes from immunoSEQ multiplex PCR, and its TCRdb copy is limited to in-frame clones, with some not included. The table shows approximately 9,000 clones, with around 80% occurring only once. The specimen comprised CD4+ T cells from blood, sampled before the fourth cycle of nivolumab. The gene calls are TRBV14 and TRBJ2-5; possibly TRBD2 for D (5 bases). This receptor was identified in a human donor with classical Hodgkin lymphoma. The CDR3 DNA reads TGTGCCAGCAGCCAAGACCGGACTGGGACCCAGTACTTC. Translation: CASSQDRTGTQYF.